This T cell receptor beta chain was captured in a study of cytomegalovirus exposure and HLA in healthy donors (dated by TCRdb to 2016 to 2017). Study-wide context: An earlier analysis of approximately 590 of the donors reported approximately 290 Gb of sequence data and 120 million or so unique TCR beta sequences from around 200 million T cells. Approximately 300 gigabases of sequencing data and approximately 85 million unique TCR sequences were included in an early release covering around 600 HLA-typed donors. Of the 300 to 500 genotyped donors, less than 90% were placed in the genetic ancestry cluster associated with self-reported Caucasian donors. The study aimed to test whether signatures of past pathogen exposure could be identified by cataloging public T cell receptors. The study profiled the T cell repertoires of around 700 subjects by immunosequencing and related them to cytomegalovirus serostatus. Besides the first cohort of approximately 710 subjects, a separate validation cohort made up of 90 to 150 different subjects was used. High-throughput TCR immunosequencing, statistical association of individual TCRs with disease status, and machine learning were combined to predict cytomegalovirus infection status. In a later analysis, previously published TCR beta repertoires from 550 to 750 donors were re-analyzed and high-resolution HLA genotyping was added so that TCR occurrence patterns could be studied. The later analysis used no new phenotypic data to find candidate immune exposures, relying instead on TCR beta sequences and their occurrence across donors. In an earlier analysis of 587 of the donors, high-throughput TCR beta sequencing was used to judge whether each TCR beta V gene segment behaved as functional or pseudogenic. Alongside the repertoire data, information on donor age, sex, ethnicity and CMV serostatus was compiled. A later genetic analysis used genome-wide SNP genotypes for about 65% of the 666 donors, treating that subset as a discovery cohort. All discovery cohort repertoires had been generated on a single sequencing platform. Both class I and class II loci were covered by HLA typing, at four-digit resolution. Typing coverage differed by locus: A, B, C, DRB1 and DQB1 were typed in about 629-640 donors, DQA1 in 522, DPA1 in 600 to 610, and DPB1 in just under 480. Five DR-DQ haplotypes were treated as single units for association and clustering because of strong linkage in the cohort. Among almost 400 genotyped donors of the cohort, an average of roughly 240,000 unique TCR beta nucleotide sequences were sequenced per donor, around 20% of them non-productive.

About this clone itself: Its antigen remains unidentified. Within one base of it there is no much larger clone, and no base qualities were kept.

Library method: the immunoSEQ multiplex PCR assay. For the multiplex PCR, a mixture combining 60 forward primers for TCR Vbeta segments and 13 reverse primers for TCR Jbeta segments was used. The CDR3 region of rearranged TCR beta genes was amplified from genomic DNA by a multiplex PCR assay. On the Illumina HiSeq System, the amplified TCR beta libraries were sequenced as 87-base-pair reads. In the original analysis: In a later analysis, roughly 80 million unique TCR beta chains were counted across the roughly 670 repertoires, and about 10 million of these chains were shared by at least two donors. To remove PCR and sequencing errors, raw reads were error-corrected and collapsed into unique sequences using a nearest-neighbor algorithm that merged closely related sequences. V, D and J gene segments were assigned by aligning CDR3 sequences to IMGT reference sequences. Each retained sequence needed at least a six-nucleotide match to both a V gene segment and a J gene segment. A rearrangement counted as productive if the CDR3 had no stop codons and remained in frame with V and J, and every other rearrangement counted as non-productive. CDR3 was defined by IMGT convention, running from the second conserved V-encoded cysteine to the conserved J-encoded phenylalanine. In an earlier analysis of around 540 of the donors, sequences lacking an unambiguous match to a single V gene segment were excluded. In an earlier analysis of 500 to 750 of the donors, V segments were called functional above 56.7% productive rearrangements and were called segregating when the between-donor standard deviation exceeded 5%. A statistical classification framework was developed to diagnose cytomegalovirus status using the catalog of TCR beta chain sequences. In a later analysis, TCR nucleotide sequences were compared against IMGT/GENE-DB human TR gene sequences so that V and J genes could be assigned. The TCRdist pipeline was used in a later analysis to assign CDR3 sequences and most-parsimonious VDJ recombination scenarios. In a later analysis, every TCR beta chain was defined by the combination of its CDR3 amino acid sequence and its V-gene family, and reads without a unique V-gene family were dropped. To address suspected cross-contamination and a sequencing artifact, a later analysis removed around 600 highly shared, low-generation-probability nucleotide sequences. In a later analysis, a clonal expansion index for each public chain was calculated from normalized within-repertoire ranks of inferred template counts. In a later analysis, generation probabilities were computed using a VDJ recombination model fitted to out-of-frame rearrangements, and the results were checked against IGoR. Hypergeometric tests were used in a later analysis to score TCR-TCR, TCR-HLA and TCR-CMV co-occurrence, with a repertoire-size bias correction applied to the TCR pairs. In a later analysis, false discovery rates were estimated by permuting HLA or CMV assignments 20 times. In a later analysis, co-occurring TCRs were grouped using DBSCAN, with TCRdist sequence similarity added in when clustering inside HLA-allele-positive subsets. Repertoires with fewer than 30,000 or more than 120,000 public chains were left out of co-occurrence clustering, as were five repertoires with anomalous nucleotide sharing. TCRdb provides this immuneACCESS table in a form limited to in-frame rearrangements. Some clones are lacking; in checked studies, under half of them reflect an unresolved V gene, and why the rest are absent is not known. Clone size and V and J calls were adopted from that table, with D and trimming inferred from the DNA. The sample contains under 140,000 clones, approximately 79% of them found a single time. Roughly 5.6% of the sample is held by the ten biggest clonotypes.

Results and caveats for the whole study, not just this receptor: The study listed 150 to 200 TCR beta chains as associated with cytomegalovirus. The 87-base-pair reads could not distinguish some IMGT-functional V segments, including TRBV6-2 and TRBV6-3, so those segments were excluded. Most CMV-associated TCR beta chains appeared to be HLA-restricted in a later analysis, and the HLA associations seemed to be driven largely by CMV exposure. In vitro tests confirmed that a few of the cytomegalovirus-associated TCR beta chains recognize cytomegalovirus antigens. Sequencing depth was assumed to be roughly uniform across donors in the presence/absence analyses, though that assumption may not hold. A cluster of highly shared sequence variants was judged likely to represent a technical artifact of the sequencing pipeline. According to a later genetic analysis, donors in an Asian-associated ancestry cluster had fewer N-insertions in productive TCRs than the approximately 700-donor mean. The authors suggested that the approach could potentially be extended to other disease states and immunological phenotypes. In both the original and validation cohorts, the classifier was reported to diagnose cytomegalovirus status with high specificity and sensitivity. V-gene and J-gene trimming of TCR beta chains was associated with a missense DCLRE1C variant in a later genetic analysis, and the association was replicated in an independent cohort. Because counts were too low, some 17 rarely observed V segments, including chromosome 9 orphons, were excluded from the earlier analysis of 587 of the donors. The only immune exposure information available for the cohort was CMV serostatus. A later analysis found that TCR association rates varied across HLA loci, with DRB1 alleles showing the most associated TCRs and HLA-C alleles the fewest. HLA typing was unavailable for some donors at each locus, so association tests used only the typed subset. While some public TCRs were present in many individuals, most TCR sequences turned up only very rarely across donors. A later analysis associated roughly 17,000 TCR beta sequences with specific HLA alleles at a false discovery rate of 0.05. Broadly in line with IMGT annotations, most TCR beta V segments showed up in productive rearrangements about 87% or about 30% of the time in an earlier analysis of 587 of the donors. According to a later analysis, parvovirus B19, influenza, CMV and Epstein-Barr virus appeared linked to several top co-occurrence clusters. In a later analysis, HLA-associated TCR beta chains were found to be more clonally expanded and to have lower generation probabilities than equally common non-associated chains. When HLA alleles, especially DR and DQ, strongly co-occurred, attributing TCR associations to individual alleles was difficult. This cohort had only TCR beta chains sequenced, and the lack of alpha or paired-chain data limited which features could be detected. A further reported finding was that TCR beta sequences accurately predicted the HLA-A and HLA-B alleles for most subjects in the first cohort. Linkage disequilibrium might explain the correlated functional status among segregating V segments, but an unknown experimental factor could not be ruled out.

For CDR1 and CDR2, the germline V gene lists SGHTA and FQGNSA. Trimming takes 2 bases off V and 6 bases off J; junction bases not matched to a gene: 3. The CDR3 has 15 amino acids, counting the end cysteine and phenylalanine. The entry retains the CDR3 DNA only, 45 bases that are in frame from base 1. In total, 666 healthy bone marrow donors made up the cohort. All cohort members were sampled while nominally healthy, although unrecorded immune exposures were likely present. The donor was CMV seropositive and was included in the group of approximately 300 seropositive cohort members. Every donor gave a peripheral blood sample, and the peripheral blood mononuclear cells from that sample were used for TCR beta sequencing. Genomic DNA was extracted from the blood cell samples with the Qiagen DNeasy Blood Extraction Kit.

This clonotype originated in a young man in good health and CMV-seropositive. The rearrangement joined TRBV7-2 to TRBJ2-1; 11 bases in the middle match TRBD2. Sequenced material: PBMCs. The CDR3 here reads CASSLFSGGANEQFF. The base sequence is TGTGCCAGCAGCTTATTTAGCGGGGGGGCCAATGAGCAGTTCTTC.